A single sample is the source of the 32 T cell receptor beta chains below, sequenced in a study of T cells in women clearing cervical HPV infection. Only in-frame clones appear in the TCRdb table, and some are missing; sequencing was by immunoSEQ multiplex PCR. The sample includes approximately 31,000 clones. Sequenced material: blood buffy coat. These receptor sequences come from a woman between 18 and 70 years old with a cervical HPV16 infection that either progressed to CIN3+ or cleared (not recorded which).

Concerning this clone itself: With the read ending 3 residues before the CDR3 end, the germline J gene is used to fill in that end. The chain joins TRBV7-9 to TRBJ1-1, with D maybe TRBD1 (6 bases). CDR1 is SEHNR, CDR2 FQNEAQ, per germline (reference sequence). The germline V and J ends were trimmed by 5 bases and 0 bases, with 13 bases remaining between them. CDR3 size: 15 residues. The part of the CDR3 DNA that was read is TGTGCCAGCAGCCAAGGGGGAACTATGAACACTGAA. Translation gives CASSQGGTMNTE. Given in full, the CDR3 is CASSQGGTMNTEAFF.

For this clone: From the germline J gene comes the end of the CDR3, since the read stops 3 residues before it. The chain couples TRBV18 to TRBJ2-1, with TRBD2 identical over 9 bases. Germline lookup yields CDR1 KGHSH and CDR2 LQKENI. This CDR3 is 15 amino acids long. V lost 3 bases, J lost 9 bases, and 9 bases stayed unmatched. The covered CDR3 bases are TGTGCCAGCTCACCTTTCGTAGCGGGAGAGGTTGAG. Translation: CASSPFVAGEVE. The complete CDR3 protein is CASSPFVAGEVEQFF.

Details on this clone: The sequenced fragment ends 3 residues before the CDR3 boundary, so the rest is inferred from the germline J gene. V gene TRBV18 combines with J gene TRBJ2-4; D is ambiguous. Per germline, CDR1 KGHSH and CDR2 LQKENI. The CDR3 loop spans 13 amino acids. CDR3 protein: CASSPQGLDGQYF. The CDR3 DNA, read in part, is TGTGCCAGCTCACCACAGGGTCTCGATGGT. The variable domain in full, with the rest retrieved from reference TRBV18 and TRBJ2-4, is NAGVMQNPRHLVRRRGQEARLRCSPMKGHSHVYWYRQLPEEGLKFMVYLQKENIIDESGMPKERFSAEFPKEGPSILRIQQVVRGDSAAYFCASSPQGLDGQYFGAGTRLSVL.

Concerning this clone: Read coverage stops 3 residues before the CDR3 terminus; the germline J gene supplies the remainder. V is TRBV7-3 and J is TRBJ1-1, with D tentatively TRBD1 (5 bases). Looked up from germline, CDR1 is SGHTA and CDR2 is FQGTGA. There are 17 residues in the CDR3. CDR3 bases read: TGTGCCAGCAGCTCCCTCTTCCTGACAGACAGCCCCTACGAG. Its translation: CASSSLFLTDSPYE. The entire CDR3 reads CASSSLFLTDSPYEAFF.

Details on this clone: The read gets to within 3 residues of the CDR3 end, and the germline J gene fills in the rest. The rearrangement links TRBV20-1 to TRBJ1-4, with D possibly TRBD1 on 6 matching bases. Trimming removed 4 bases from V and 5 bases from J, with 11 bases in between. The CDR3 totals 13 residues. Per germline, CDR1 DFQATT and CDR2 SNEGSKA (reference sequence). CDR3 DNA (partial): TGCAGTGCTACGACAGGAGGAAATGAAAAA. Amino acid sequence: CSATTGGNEK. The full-length CDR3 reads as CSATTGGNEKLFF.

For this clone: The read is 3 residues too short to cover the CDR3 end, so that end is filled in from the germline J gene. This chain joins TRBV29-1 and TRBJ2-3; D gene ambiguous. The CDR3 runs 13 residues. V was clipped by 2 bases and J by 2 bases, with 8 bases between them. CDR1 is SQVTM and CDR2 is ANQGSEA in the germline V gene. The sequenced CDR3 bases are TGCAGCGTTGAAATTCACTACACAGATACG. Protein sequence: CSVEIHYTDT. The full CDR3 reads CSVEIHYTDTQYF.

Note on this clone: The read ends 3 residues shy of where the CDR3 ends; the end is completed using the germline J gene. This chain uses TRBV7-6 with TRBJ2-5; 10 nucleotides agree with TRBD2. The CDR3 is 16 residues long. Germline CDR1 reads SGHVS; CDR2 reads FNYEAQ. V dropped 1 base and J dropped 2; count of bases not matched to a gene: 4. The CDR3 here is CASSLVAGGGQETQYF. Partial CDR3 DNA: TGTGCCAGCAGCTTAGTAGCGGGGGGCGGGCAAGAGACC.

Of note for this clone: The read terminates 3 residues before the CDR3 end, so the remaining end is supplied by the germline J gene. The chain carries TRBV18 and TRBJ2-2; 8 bases are a match to TRBD1. J lost 0 bases, V lost 1 base, and 1 base had no gene match. Germline CDR1 reads KGHSH; CDR2 reads LQKENI. The CDR3 sequence is 16 residues long. The part of the CDR3 DNA that was read is TGTGCCAGCTCACCACGACAGGGGTCGAACACCGGGGAG. This sequence encodes CASSPRQGSNTGE. The complete CDR3 protein is CASSPRQGSNTGELFF. The full variable domain, in which reference TRBV18 and TRBJ2-2 provide the parts outside the CDR3, is NAGVMQNPRHLVRRRGQEARLRCSPMKGHSHVYWYRQLPEEGLKFMVYLQKENIIDESGMPKERFSAEFPKEGPSILRIQQVVRGDSAAYFCASSPRQGSNTGELFFGEGSRLTVL.

With regard to this clone: The CDR3 is cut off 3 residues early in the read; its end comes from the germline J gene. The chain joins TRBV30 to TRBJ2-7; 12 bases fit TRBD1. Per the germline V gene, CDR1 is GTSNPN and CDR2 is SVGIG (reference sequence). The CDR3 loop spans 16 amino acids. Trimming cost V 3 bases and J 2 bases; bases outside gene matches: 8. The CDR3 reads CAWSRDRGLYAYEQYF. Incomplete CDR3 DNA: TGTGCCTGGAGCCGGGACAGGGGGCTATATGCCTACGAG.

As concerns this clone: The read finishes 3 residues shy of the CDR3 end, and the germline J gene is used to complete it. The chain has TRBV18 and TRBJ1-2, with no clear D. Germline V CDR1 and CDR2: KGHSH, LQKENI. Trimming removed 2 bases from V and 0 bases from J, with 10 bases in between. The CDR3 is 15 amino acids. The CDR3 bases that were read are TGTGCCAGCTCACCAGAGCAAATAGCTAACTATGGC. This codes for CASSPEQIANYG. The entire CDR3 sequence reads CASSPEQIANYGYTF.

A note on this clone: The read gets to within 3 residues of the CDR3 end, and the germline J gene fills in the rest. J is TRBJ2-1 and V is TRBV7-9, with 8 bases that match TRBD2. CDR3 length: 15 amino acids. J lost 2 bases, V lost 3 bases, and 3 bases had no gene match. The germline gives CDR1 SEHNR, CDR2 FQNEAQ (reference sequence). This chain's CDR3 is CASSFTSGTYNEQFF. The CDR3 DNA, read in part, is TGTGCCAGCAGCTTTACTAGCGGAACCTACAATGAG.

As to this clone: The read ends 3 residues before the CDR3 terminus; that terminus is restored from the germline J gene. The V and J genes are TRBV23-1 and TRBJ2-1; a possible D gene is TRBD1 (5 bases). TRBV23-1 is sorted into the ORF group, with uncertain function. V lost 7 bases to trimming and J lost 0 bases, with 13 bases between them. This CDR3 comprises 15 residues. The covered CDR3 bases are TGCGCCAGCATGATAGGGGATATCTCCTACAATGAG. Protein sequence: CASMIGDISYNE. The entire CDR3 sequence reads CASMIGDISYNEQFF.

About this clone: The DNA ends 3 residues before the CDR3 does, and the rest of the CDR3 is filled in from the germline J gene. The rearrangement uses TRBV5-4 and TRBJ2-7; TRBD2 matches at 10 bases. CDR1 is SGHNT, CDR2 YYREEE, per germline (reference sequence). This CDR3 has 15 residues. V lost 0 bases to trimming and J lost 3 bases; unmatched junction nucleotides: 3. The CDR3 here is CASSLDLAGVYEQYF. The part of the CDR3 DNA that was read is TGTGCCAGCAGCTTGGATCTAGCGGGAGTCTACGAG.

Details on this clone: The read halts 3 residues ahead of the CDR3 end, with the missing end drawn from the germline J gene. The J gene is TRBJ2-3, the V gene TRBV30; either TRBD1 or TRBD2 may fit D (5 bases each). The CDR3 has 13 amino acids. Germline-derived CDR1 and CDR2 are GTSNPN and SVGIG (reference sequence). CDR3 DNA, as far as it was read: TGTGCCTGGAGTGTTGAGGGGAATCAGCCG. Amino acid sequence: CAWSVEGNQP. The CDR3, in full, reads CAWSVEGNQPQYF.

A remark on this clone: The CDR3 is cut off 3 residues early in the read; its end comes from the germline J gene. V and J are TRBV19 and TRBJ2-1; 8 nucleotides align to TRBD2. Germline CDR1 LNHDA, CDR2 SQIVND (reference sequence). The CDR3 covers 18 residues. With 3 bases clipped from V and 5 bases from J, the junction kept 15 bases outside the gene matches. The CDR3 DNA, read in part, is TGTGCCAGTAGTATCCCTTTTCGGGGGGGCGGACTGAACAATGAG. Protein product: CASSIPFRGGGLNNE. Given in full, the CDR3 is CASSIPFRGGGLNNEQFF.

Incomplete CDR3 DNA: TGTGCCAGCAGCCCCGAGGAGGGGGCCTATAATTCACCG. This sequence encodes CASSPEEGAYNSP. The CDR3 in its entirety is CASSPEEGAYNSPLFF. The chain links TRBV7-6 to TRBJ2-2, with D perhaps TRBD1 (7 bases). The read terminates 3 residues before the CDR3 end, so the remaining end is supplied by the germline J gene. Germline V lookup: CDR1 SGHVS, CDR2 FNYEAQ. There are 16 residues in the CDR3.

For this clone: The read is 3 residues too short to cover the CDR3 end, so that end is filled in from the germline J gene. The chain is built from TRBV19 and TRBJ1-2, with 7 bases that match TRBD1. The germline CDR1 and CDR2 sequences are LNHDA and SQIVND (reference sequence). The CDR3 extends over 13 amino acids. The CDR3 region is CASSIDGTVDYTF. Incomplete CDR3 DNA: TGTGCCAGTAGTATAGATGGGACAGTCGAC. The full variable domain, its missing parts supplied by reference TRBV19 and TRBJ1-2, is DGGITQSPKYLFRKEGQNVTLSCEQNLNHDAMYWYRQDPGQGLRLIYYSQIVNDFQKGDIAEGYSVSREKKESFPLTVTSAQKNPTAFYLCASSIDGTVDYTFGSGTRLTVV.

In regard to this clone: From the germline J gene comes the end of the CDR3, since the read stops 3 residues before it. The chain carries TRBV19 and TRBJ1-2; D might be TRBD1 (5 bases). CDR3 length: 16 residues. Germline assignment: CDR1 LNHDA and CDR2 SQIVND (reference sequence). The DNA read from the CDR3 is TGTGCCAGTAGTAGGTTATTAGGGGCACAATACAATGAC. Encoded protein: CASSRLLGAQYND. In full, the CDR3 is CASSRLLGAQYNDYTF.

On this clone: The read ends 3 residues before the CDR3 terminus; that terminus is restored from the germline J gene. This rearrangement joins TRBV12-3 or TRBV12-4 to TRBJ1-6, with 8 bases matching TRBD1. This CDR3 has 15 amino acids. J lost 10 bases, V lost 5 bases, and 10 bases had no gene match. This CDR3 reads CASSQTGQGSSPLHF. The CDR3 bases that were read are TGTGCCAGCAGTCAAACCGGACAGGGAAGCTCACCC.

A note on this clone: The CDR3 goes on 3 residues after the read ends, and that part is filled in from the germline J gene. The chain employs TRBV20-1 and TRBJ2-7; D is perhaps TRBD2 (5 bases). The ends were cut back, 4 bases at V and 4 bases at J, with 14 bases in the middle. This CDR3 has 13 amino acids. The germline gives CDR1 DFQATT, CDR2 SNEGSKA (reference sequence). The CDR3 loop reads CSAKDSYSYEQYF. The part of the CDR3 DNA that was read is TGCAGTGCTAAGGACTCTTACTCATACGAG.

About this clone: Read coverage stops 3 residues before the CDR3 terminus; the germline J gene supplies the remainder. This chain joins TRBV7-9 and TRBJ2-3; D may be TRBD2 (5 bases). CDR3 length equals 13 residues. Germline V lookup: CDR1 SEHNR, CDR2 FQNEAQ (reference sequence). The CDR3 loop is CASSPTQTGTQYF. CDR3 DNA (partial): TGTGCCAGCAGCCCGACTCAGACGGGGACG. Complete variable domain (other parts from reference TRBV7-9 and TRBJ2-3): DTGVSQNPRHKITKRGQNVTFRCDPISEHNRLYWYRQTLGQGPEFLTYFQNEAQLEKSRLLSDRFSAERPKGSFSTLEIQRTEQGDSAMYLCASSPTQTGTQYFGPGTRLTVL.

In the case of this clone: With the read ending 3 residues before the CDR3 end, the germline J gene is used to fill in that end. The identical CDR3 is also encoded by other nucleotide sequences in the sample. V gene TRBV6-1 combines with J gene TRBJ1-3; D uncertain. The V end lost 1 base, the J end lost 0 bases, and 10 bases lay between the germline ends. The CDR3 spans 16 residues. Per the germline V gene, CDR1 is MNHNS and CDR2 is SASEGT. CDR3: CASSEVGGSSGNTIYF. The covered CDR3 bases are TGTGCCAGCAGTGAAGTGGGCGGGAGCTCTGGAAACACC.

On this clone itself: The DNA ends 3 residues before the CDR3 does, and the rest of the CDR3 is filled in from the germline J gene. The genes are TRBV7-9 and TRBJ1-1; perhaps TRBD1 as D (5 bases). This CDR3 spans 15 amino acids. CDR1 and CDR2 (germline): SEHNR, FQNEAQ (reference sequence). The CDR3 sequence is CASSQPPGGGWEAFF. CDR3 DNA, as far as it was read: TGTGCCAGCAGCCAACCGCCGGGGGGAGGTTGGGAA. Full variable domain (remainder filled in from reference TRBV7-9 and TRBJ1-1): DTGVSQNPRHKITKRGQNVTFRCDPISEHNRLYWYRQTLGQGPEFLTYFQNEAQLEKSRLLSDRFSAERPKGSFSTLEIQRTEQGDSAMYLCASSQPPGGGWEAFFGQGTRLTVV.

Details on this clone: The DNA ends 3 residues before the CDR3 does, and the rest of the CDR3 is filled in from the germline J gene. The chain combines TRBV20-1 with TRBJ2-3; TRBD2 matches at 11 bases. Per germline, CDR1 DFQATT and CDR2 SNEGSKA (reference sequence). V dropped 6 bases and J dropped 1; count of bases not matched to a gene: 6. The CDR3 contains 15 residues. CDR3 residues: CSAPRLAGRTDTQYF. The covered CDR3 bases are TGCAGTGCCCCCCGACTAGCGGGGCGCACAGATACG.

On this clone itself: Sequencing ends 3 residues short of the CDR3 end; the germline J gene provides the rest. This chain connects TRBV2 to TRBJ2-1; possibly TRBD1 for D (5 bases). This CDR3 contains 12 residues. The V and J ends lost 5 bases and 7 bases respectively, with 9 bases between them. CDR1 is SNHLY, CDR2 FYNNEI, per germline. This CDR3 reads CASSTDRNEQFF. CDR3 DNA (partial): TGTGCCAGCAGTACCGACAGAAATGAG. Supplemented by reference TRBV2 and TRBJ2-1, the full variable domain reads EPEVTQTPSHQVTQMGQEVILRCVPISNHLYFYWYRQILGQKVEFLVSFYNNEISEKSEIFDDQFSVERPDGSNFTLKIRSTKLEDSAMYFCASSTDRNEQFFGPGTRLTVL.

To note about this clone: The read ends 3 residues shy of where the CDR3 ends; the end is completed using the germline J gene. V usage is TRBV5-1 and J usage is TRBJ2-2; no firm D call. Germline-derived CDR1 and CDR2 are SGHRS and YFSETQ. The V end was cut by 6 bases, the J end by 2 bases, with 8 bases between. CDR3 size: 13 residues. The covered CDR3 bases are TGCGCCAGCAACGAGGTTAACACCGGGGAG. Its protein is CASNEVNTGE. The full-length CDR3 reads as CASNEVNTGELFF.

Note on this clone: The read terminates 3 residues ahead of where the CDR3 ends, so the germline J gene completes it. V usage is TRBV19 and J usage is TRBJ1-1; TRBD1 aligns across 10 bases. Trimming cost V 4 bases and J 1 base; bases outside gene matches: 6. Germline V gives CDR1 LNHDA, CDR2 SQIVND (reference sequence). This CDR3 is 16 amino acids long. CDR3 DNA (partial): TGTGCCAGTAGTACTGTGACAGGGGGCCCGAACACTGAA. Its translation: CASSTVTGGPNTE. From start to end, the CDR3 is CASSTVTGGPNTEAFF.

To note about this clone: The read terminates 3 residues ahead of where the CDR3 ends, so the germline J gene completes it. The chain employs TRBV19 and TRBJ2-3; 7 nucleotides match TRBD1. The CDR3 has 15 amino acids. Germline CDR1 reads LNHDA; CDR2 reads SQIVND (reference sequence). CDR3 DNA (partial): TGTGCCAGTAGTCTGGGACAGCATAGCAATCAGCCG. As protein: CASSLGQHSNQP. The entire CDR3 protein is CASSLGQHSNQPQYF.

As concerns this clone: The CDR3 end is not reached by the read, which stops 3 residues before it; the germline J gene fills it in. The rearrangement joins TRBV19 to TRBJ2-4, with D maybe TRBD1 (6 bases). Germline V gene sequence: CDR1 LNHDA, CDR2 SQIVND (reference sequence). CDR3 length: 17 amino acids. The CDR3 is CASSKPGHRSDNYGQYF. The covered CDR3 bases are TGTGCCAGTAGTAAACCGGGACACCGGTCCGATAACTATGGT. The full variable domain, with the rest looked up from reference TRBV19 and TRBJ2-4, is DGGITQSPKYLFRKEGQNVTLSCEQNLNHDAMYWYRQDPGQGLRLIYYSQIVNDFQKGDIAEGYSVSREKKESFPLTVTSAQKNPTAFYLCASSKPGHRSDNYGQYFGAGTRLSVL.

As concerns this clone: The read halts 3 residues ahead of the CDR3 end, with the missing end drawn from the germline J gene. The rearrangement uses TRBV30 and TRBJ1-6, with D unclear. CDR1 is GTSNPN, CDR2 SVGIG, per germline (reference sequence). V lost 4 bases and J lost 9, with 13 bases in between. There are 13 residues in the CDR3. The CDR3 DNA, read in part, is TGTGCCTGGAATCTCGGTCTTCGTTCACCC. It is translated as CAWNLGLRSP. The full CDR3 protein is CAWNLGLRSPLHF.

In the case of this clone: The read stops 3 residues short of the end of the CDR3; the missing end is completed from the germline J gene. The rearrangement uses TRBV6-2 or TRBV6-3 and TRBJ2-3, with 7 bases aligning to TRBD2. The CDR3 contains 15 residues. Germline CDR1 and CDR2: MNHEY and SVGEGT. The trim removed 6 bases at V and 4 bases at J, leaving 10 bases unmatched. The CDR3 sequence is CASRDLGGSADTQYF. CDR3 bases read: TGTGCCAGCAGGGACCTCGGGGGGAGCGCAGATACG.

In the case of this clone: The observed sequence ends 3 residues before the CDR3 terminus, with the missing tail filled in from the germline J gene. The J gene is TRBJ2-2, the V gene TRBV7-9; 7 bases fit TRBD1. The CDR3 is made up of 15 amino acids. V trimming: 3 bases; J trimming: 4 bases; junction bases outside the gene matches: 5. Germline V gives CDR1 SEHNR, CDR2 FQNEAQ (reference sequence). This CDR3 reads CASSLTGPSTGELFF. The part of the CDR3 DNA that was read is TGTGCCAGCAGCTTGACAGGGCCATCCACCGGGGAG.